The rows below give T cell receptor beta chains drawn from one sample of a study of blood T cell repertoires in COVID-19. Sequencing was performed with immunoSEQ multiplex PCR; in TCRdb, only in-frame clones are kept and a portion is missing. The top ten hold 15% of the sample, which has about 80,000 clones, roughly 80% seen once. Sequencing input: peripheral blood. Source of these receptors: a woman older than 75 with acute or convalescent COVID-19. Both conserved end residues are part of each CDR3. D genes are given only for firm matches. A clone size is listed for some rows: how often the clone was seen (once, few, many), or a class if it is expanded.

NA,NA,TRBJ2-5,TRBV9,TGTGCCAGCAGCGCTATCCAAGAGACCCAGTACTTC,CASSAIQETQYF
NA,NA,TRBJ2-1,TRBV20-1,TGCAGTGCTGCCCCCCTAAATGAGCAGTTCTTC,CSAAPLNEQFF
NA,NA,TRBJ1-6,TRBV27,TGTGCCAGCAGTTTATCCCGCACAGGGAACTCCTATAATTCACCCCTCCACTTT,CASSLSRTGNSYNSPLHF
NA,NA,TRBJ1-3,TRBV5-5,TGTGCCAGTTCGGGAGCCAGGGGAAACACCATATATTTT,CASSGARGNTIYF
NA,NA,TRBJ1-2,TRBV10-2,TGCGCCAGCGGAGAGGATTTTAACTATGGCTACACCTTC,CASGEDFNYGYTF
NA,few,TRBJ1-2,TRBV6-5,TGTGCCAGCAGTTACGGTGGGCAGGGGGGCTACACCTTC,CASSYGGQGGYTF
TRBD1,once,TRBJ1-2,TRBV11-2,TGTGCCAGCAGCTCGCACCAGGGGGCGGGCTATGGCTACACCTTC,CASSSHQGAGYGYTF
TRBD1,NA,TRBJ2-7,TRBV4-3,TGCGCCAGCAGCCAAGACATAGGCTTCCGGGACAGGGACGAGCAGTACTTC,CASSQDIGFRDRDEQYF
TRBD2,NA,TRBJ2-1,TRBV9,TGTGCCAGCAGCGAGGGAATAGCGGGGGCGTACAATGAGCAGTTCTTC,CASSEGIAGAYNEQFF
NA,once,TRBJ1-3,TRBV28,TGTGCCAGCAGTCTTGGAGGAAGTTCTGGAAACACCATATATTTT,CASSLGGSSGNTIYF
TRBD1,NA,TRBJ1-5,TRBV12-5,TGTGCTAGTGGACCCGGGACAGGGGCGAATCAGCCCCAGCATTTT,CASGPGTGANQPQHF
TRBD1,NA,TRBJ1-2,TRBV29-1,TGCAGCGCGGGACAGGACGGCGTCGGGAGTGGCTACACCTTC,CSAGQDGVGSGYTF
NA,NA,TRBJ2-7,TRBV3-1/TRBV3-2,TGTGCCAGCAGCCAAACACACCGTGACGAGCAGTACTTC,CASSQTHRDEQYF
TRBD1,NA,TRBJ1-2,TRBV15,TGTGCCACCAGCAGAGATCTAGTTGGGACAGGGAATGGCTACACCTTC,CATSRDLVGTGNGYTF
NA,NA,TRBJ1-1,TRBV2,TGTGCCAGCAGTGGTCAGAACACTGAAGCTTTCTTT,CASSGQNTEAFF
TRBD1,NA,TRBJ1-1,TRBV2,TGTGCCGGGACCGGGACAGGGGGCACTGAAGCTTTCTTT,CAGTGTGGTEAFF
NA,NA,TRBJ1-2,TRBV7-2,TGTGCCAGCAGCTTTAGGGGGTCTGATGGCTACACCTTC,CASSFRGSDGYTF
NA,NA,TRBJ1-3,TRBV7-9,TGTGCCAGCAGCTTAGCGTTCGCGGGACGAAACTCTGGAAACACCATATATTTT,CASSLAFAGRNSGNTIYF
TRBD1,NA,TRBJ1-2,TRBV7-9,TGTGCCAGCAGCTTAGTACAGGGGTCGCGGAACTATGGCTACACCTTC,CASSLVQGSRNYGYTF
TRBD2,NA,TRBJ2-7,TRBV3-1/TRBV3-2,TGTGCCAGCAGCCGGGACTACAGCTCCTACGAGCAGTACTTC,CASSRDYSSYEQYF
NA,NA,TRBJ1-2,TRBV11-3,TGTGCCAGCAGCTTAGCGTCATCAGACTATGGCTACACCTTC,CASSLASSDYGYTF
NA,NA,TRBJ1-3,TRBV24-1,TGTGCCACCAGTGATTGGACAGCCATCTCTGGAAACACCATATATTTT,CATSDWTAISGNTIYF
NA,once,TRBJ2-2,TRBV18,TGTGCCAGCTCACCAGGAACAGGGACCGGGGAGCTGTTTTTT,CASSPGTGTGELFF
TRBD1,NA,TRBJ1-6,TRBV19,TGTGCCAGTAGTATAGTCCACAGGGGTTATAATTCACCCCTCCACTTT,CASSIVHRGYNSPLHF
NA,few,TRBJ2-7,TRBV28,TGTGCCAGCAGTTTCCCGTTCTACGAGCAGTACTTC,CASSFPFYEQYF
NA,NA,TRBJ2-2,TRBV2,TGTGCCAGCAGTGACTGGCAAAACACCGGGGAGCTGTTTTTT,CASSDWQNTGELFF
TRBD2,NA,TRBJ2-2,TRBV2,TGTGCCAGCAAGCGGGGGGGCGAGTCCGGGGAGCTGTTTTTT,CASKRGGESGELFF
TRBD1,once,TRBJ2-2,TRBV6-5,TGTGCCAGCAGTATGACAGGGGCCACCGGGGAGCTGTTTTTT,CASSMTGATGELFF
TRBD1,NA,TRBJ1-5,TRBV29-1,TGCAGCGTTACTTTTACAGGGGGGGGTAATCAGCCCCAGCATTTT,CSVTFTGGGNQPQHF